This is a list of T cell receptor beta chains from one sample in a study of long-term antiretroviral therapy in people with HIV. TCRdb's table, derived via immunoSEQ multiplex PCR, lists solely in-frame clones and lacks some. The sample shows some 40,000 clones, around 83% of them seen only once. Source: unsorted PBMCs, taken 3.1 years after starting antiretroviral therapy. These receptors originate from a woman in her 50s with HIV. Each CDR3 is given with its conserved first and last residue. The D gene is left open where the match is weak. Only part of the rows carry a size: once, few, many, or a class if the clone is expanded.

>.|TRBJ2-5|TRBV18|TRBD1
CASSPGQRAIRGETQYF
TGTGCCAGCTCACCGGGACAGCGCGCCATTAGGGGAGAGACCCAGTACTTC
>.|TRBJ2-2|TRBV19|.
CASSMLEITGELFF
TGTGCCAGTAGTATGCTGGAAATCACCGGGGAGCTGTTTTTT
>.|TRBJ1-2|TRBV2|.
CASSEGGREGFNYGYTF
TGTGCCAGCAGTGAAGGGGGCAGGGAAGGGTTCAACTATGGCTACACCTTC
>.|TRBJ2-2|TRBV10-2|TRBD2
CASGGASGGAYGELFF
TGCGCCAGCGGAGGGGCCAGCGGGGGGGCCTACGGGGAGCTGTTTTTT
>.|TRBJ2-7|TRBV11-1|.
CASSYGQRYEQYF
TGTGCCAGCAGCTACGGACAGCGCTACGAGCAGTACTTC
>.|TRBJ1-5|TRBV27|.
CASSLLNQPQHF
TGTGCCAGCAGTTTACTTAATCAGCCCCAGCATTTT
>.|TRBJ1-1|TRBV9|.
CASSPRGFRGTEAFF
TGTGCCAGCAGCCCGCGGGGGTTTCGTGGCACTGAAGCTTTCTTT
>.|TRBJ2-5|TRBV7-2|.
CASSLGGVQETQYF
TGTGCCAGCAGCTTAGGCGGGGTACAAGAGACCCAGTACTTC
>once|TRBJ2-1|TRBV5-6|.
CASTPGDKSYNEQFF
TGTGCCAGCACACCGGGAGACAAGTCCTACAATGAGCAGTTCTTC
>.|TRBJ1-1|TRBV10-3|TRBD1
CASYPGQGAEAFF
TGTGCCTCCTACCCGGGACAGGGTGCTGAAGCTTTCTTT
>once|TRBJ1-1|TRBV5-5|.
CASSRIQGDTEAFF
TGTGCCAGCAGCAGGATTCAGGGAGACACTGAAGCTTTCTTT
>.|TRBJ1-2|TRBV5-6|TRBD1
CASSFPGQGSGYTF
TGTGCCAGCAGTTTTCCGGGACAGGGAAGTGGCTACACCTTC
>.|TRBJ2-2|TRBV4-3|.
CASSQALGLAGELFF
TGCGCCAGCAGCCAAGCCCTAGGGCTGGCCGGGGAGCTGTTTTTT
>once|TRBJ1-1|TRBV6-6|TRBD1
CASSYDRVGTEAFF
TGTGCCAGCAGTTACGACAGGGTGGGAACTGAAGCTTTCTTT
>.|TRBJ1-1|TRBV5-1|TRBD1
CASSPDRLSEAFF
TGCGCCAGCAGCCCGGACAGGCTATCTGAAGCTTTCTTT
>.|TRBJ2-2|TRBV19|.
CASSILRGSVGELFF
TGTGCCAGTAGTATTCTTCGGGGGTCGGTCGGGGAGCTGTTTTTT